This TCR beta chain derives from a study of shared clonotypes between healthy human individuals. Study-wide results and caveats: Naive subsets generally exceeded memory subsets in estimated richness. Donor scarcity curtailed the genetic and exposure-history diversity represented herein.

The germline V gene has CDR1 MDHEN and CDR2 SYDVKM. The CDR3 sequence is 20 residues long. Germline trimming cut 8 bases from V and 2 bases from J; bases unmatched to any gene: 24. Assay: immunoSEQ multiplex PCR; the TCRdb copy retains only in-frame clones and omits some. This sample has over 1.5 million clones, with approximately 98% found just once. CD45RA+ naive and CD45RA-negative memory subsets were separated from CD4+ cells. Details on this clone: Antigen specificity is unknown.

The chain carries TRBV28 and TRBJ2-3; 8 bases line up with TRBD1. Sample: naive CD4+ T cells sorted from blood. Subset noted: CD45RA+ positively selected. The receptor was isolated from a man aged 25 to 45 in good health. The CDR3 sequence is CASCLEAPDRGRWNTDTQYF. The CDR3 bases are TGTGCCAGCTGCTTAGAGGCCCCCGACAGGGGTAGGTGGAACACAGATACGCAGTATTTT.